The present entry profiles one TCR beta chain with its context. This entry comes from a study of blood T cell repertoires in COVID-19. As for the study in general: From T cells, B-cell-depleted T cells, or PBMCs came the material, which was cDNA or gDNA.

Generated by immunoSEQ multiplex PCR, the TCRdb table keeps only in-frame clones and is missing some. The table lists 150,000 to 250,000 clones, 80% to 85% of them singletons. The germline V gene has CDR1 GTSNPN and CDR2 SVGIG (reference sequence). V lost 2 bases and J lost 2, with 7 bases in between. This CDR3 region has 13 residues. Cohorts were based on clinical histories the participants reported. The sequenced sample consisted of PBMCs or T cells enriched from blood (not recorded which). V is TRBV30 and J is TRBJ1-3; D gene unclear. This TCR was recovered from a man in his forties who had recovered from COVID-19. CDR3 loop: CAWSISPGNTIYF. The CDR3 DNA is TGTGCCTGGAGTATTTCTCCTGGAAACACCATATATTTT. The variable domain in full, completed from reference TRBV30 and TRBJ1-3, reads SQTIHQWPATLVQPVGSPLSLECTVEGTSNPNLYWYRQAAGRGLQLLFYSVGIGQISSEVPQNLSASRPQDRQFILSSKKLLLSDSGFYLCAWSISPGNTIYFGEGSWLTVV.